This passage covers 5 T cell receptor beta chains from one sample sequenced in a study of T cell responses to AZD1222 COVID-19 vaccine. Profiled with immunoSEQ multiplex PCR; TCRdb holds only in-frame clones, not every one. This table has about 210,000 clones, 90% to 95% appearing once. The sequencing used peripheral blood, collected 28 days after the second dose of the MenACWY control vaccine. All receptors come from an adult who received the MenACWY meningococcal vaccine as a control.

The chain uses TRBV30 and TRBJ1-1; D uncertain. The V end was cut by 3 bases, the J end by 3 bases, with 5 bases between. The CDR3 length is 11 residues. The germline V gene encodes CDR1 GTSNPN and CDR2 SVGIG (reference sequence). CDR3 sequence (DNA): TGTGCCTGGAGAGGGTACACTGAAGCTTTCTTT. Its protein product is CAWRGYTEAFF. Based on the CDR3 plus reference TRBV30 and TRBJ1-1, the full variable domain is SQTIHQWPATLVQPVGSPLSLECTVEGTSNPNLYWYRQAAGRGLQLLFYSVGIGQISSEVPQNLSASRPQDRQFILSSKKLLLSDSGFYLCAWRGYTEAFFGQGTRLTVV.

The rearrangement uses TRBV27 and TRBJ2-7; TRBD1 matches at 11 bases. The CDR3 contains 15 residues. Germline values: CDR1 MNHEY, CDR2 SMNVEV (reference sequence). The ends lost 4 bases at V and 4 bases at J; junction bases unmatched: 6. The DNA of the CDR3 is TGTGCCAGCAGTTCGATGGACAGGGGGCTGTACGAGCAGTACTTC. Its translation: CASSSMDRGLYEQYF.

The rearrangement uses TRBV3-1 (or the pseudogene TRBV3-2) and TRBJ2-2; D possibly corresponds to TRBD2 (5 bases). V lost 4 bases, J lost 4 bases, and 13 bases lay in between. Germline CDR1 LGHDT, CDR2 YNNKEL (reference sequence). CDR3 length: 15 amino acids. CDR3 protein: CASSLVRGITGELFF. The CDR3 DNA is TGTGCCAGCAGCCTAGTCCGGGGAATCACCGGGGAGCTGTTTTTT.

This rearrangement joins TRBV7-9 to TRBJ2-7; D not resolved. V was cut by 1 base and J by 1 base, with 5 bases left in between. Germline-derived CDR1 and CDR2 are SEHNR and FQNEAQ (reference sequence). This CDR3 has 13 amino acids. As DNA, the CDR3 is TGTGCCAGCAGCTTAGTTCAGTCCTACGAGCAGTACTTC. This gives the protein CASSLVQSYEQYF.

The table lists this clone with a count of one. This rearrangement joins TRBV7-9 to TRBJ2-1, with 9 bases matching TRBD2. With V trimmed by 3 bases and J by 0 bases, 3 bases remained unmatched. The V gene's germline CDR1 is SEHNR and CDR2 FQNEAQ (reference sequence). The CDR3 is 16 residues long. CDR3 sequence (DNA): TGTGCCAGCAGCTTCATTAGCGGGAGCTCCTACAATGAGCAGTTCTTC. Its translation is CASSFISGSSYNEQFF.